This note documents a single TCR beta chain sequence. What it recognizes is unknown. The sample is drawn from a study of T cell responses to AZD1222 COVID-19 vaccine. As for the study in general: Pooled in the analysis were second doses at about 4 or about 12 weeks. General study points: Just 5 to 7 AZD1222 recipients tested seropositive at baseline. Donors were chiefly white British, with a greater number of females, and clonal diversity was perhaps underestimated.

Libraries were prepared by immunoSEQ multiplex PCR; TCRdb keeps only in-frame clonotypes and omits some of them. Here the sample spans approximately 260,000 clones, over 85% being singletons. This CDR3 contains 13 residues. Per germline, CDR1 SGDLS and CDR2 YYNGEE. The V end lost 4 bases, the J end lost 6 bases, and 13 bases lay between the germline ends. Source: peripheral blood, taken on day 0 of AZD1222 vaccination. The gene calls are TRBV9 and TRBJ2-5; TRBD1 might be the D (6 bases). The TCR sequence derives from an adult in good health. The CDR3, as DNA: TGTGCCAGCAGCCCAGGGGTCACAAAGACCCAGTACTTC. Encoded protein: CASSPGVTKTQYF.